This T cell receptor (beta chain) is from a study of blood T cell repertoires in COVID-19. Turning to the study itself: Specimens from acute and convalescent COVID-19 originated in the United States, Italy and Spain.

This clone was picked up a small number of times. Per the study methods: Scientists estimated how many nucleated cells there were by amplifying reference gene primers. This table comes from immunoSEQ multiplex PCR, and its TCRdb copy is limited to in-frame clones, with some not included. From that table come the V and J calls and clone size; the DNA was used to work out D and trimming. The data hold around 200,000 clones, with 80% observed a single time. From germline, CDR1 is SGHTA and CDR2 FQGNSA. The CDR3 is made up of 15 amino acids. Trimming took off 6 bases at V and 4 bases at J, with 19 bases between the two ends. Participants were aged about 18 to 90 years, lived in over 20 US areas, and enrolled virtually.

This chain links TRBV7-2 with TRBJ2-7; a weak D match, TRBD2 (7 bases). This clonotype was obtained from a woman aged 40 to 49 with acute COVID-19. Sequenced: PBMCs or T cells enriched from blood (not recorded which). Here the CDR3 reads CASRAALGGQYEQYF. CDR3 nucleotides: TGTGCCAGCAGAGCAGCACTGGGGGGGCAGTACGAGCAGTACTTC.